The 5 T cell receptor beta chains listed next were all sequenced from one sample in a study of a mutant IDH1 vaccine in newly diagnosed glioma. Time point noted: baseline, week 1 (first vaccination visit). As for treatment: pre-vaccination baseline after standard-of-care therapy. Measured with immunoSEQ multiplex PCR; TCRdb has only the in-frame clones, and not every one. The profile shows around 50,000 clones, more than 80% of them singletons. The sample here was PBMCs, taken from a glioma patient treated with radiotherapy, temozolomide or both. Receptor source: a man aged 35-49 years with glioma.

The CDR3 coding sequence is TGTGCCTATACCCGGGACCGAACCTACGAGCAGTACTTC. Its translation: CAYTRDRTYEQYF. The chain recombines TRBV30 with TRBJ2-7; D assignment may be TRBD1 or TRBD2 (5 bases each). V shed 7 bases and J shed 2 bases, with 15 bases lying between them. Looked up from germline, CDR1 is GTSNPN and CDR2 is SVGIG (reference sequence). This CDR3 contains 13 residues.

This chain connects TRBV7-9 to TRBJ2-7; maybe TRBD2 (6 bases). V lost 3 bases to trimming and J lost 6 bases, with 15 bases between them. Germline CDR1 SEHNR, CDR2 FQNEAQ (reference sequence). This CDR3 contains 14 residues. CDR3 protein: CASSFSGGRLEQYF. CDR3 nucleotide sequence: TGTGCCAGCAGCTTTTCCGGGGGTCGGCTCGAGCAGTACTTC.

V usage is TRBV18 and J usage is TRBJ1-1; TRBD1 matches at 7 bases. The trim removed 3 bases at V and 0 bases at J, leaving 7 bases unmatched. Germline-derived CDR1 and CDR2 are KGHSH and LQKENI. CDR3 length: 16 residues. CDR3 DNA: TGTGCCAGCTCACCTCGGCCGGGACAGATGAACACTGAAGCTTTCTTT. This codes for CASSPRPGQMNTEAFF. Full variable domain (rest looked up from reference TRBV18 and TRBJ1-1): NAGVMQNPRHLVRRRGQEARLRCSPMKGHSHVYWYRQLPEEGLKFMVYLQKENIIDESGMPKERFSAEFPKEGPSILRIQQVVRGDSAAYFCASSPRPGQMNTEAFFGQGTRLTVV.

The chain recombines TRBV4-2 with TRBJ2-7; D is possibly TRBD2 (5 bases). Trimming removed 5 bases at V and 2 bases at J, with 16 bases between. The CDR3 runs 15 residues. Germline V gene data show CDR1 as LGHNA and CDR2 as YNFKEQ. In DNA form, the CDR3 reads TGTGCCAGCAGCGTTAATAGCGCCGAAACCTACGAGCAGTACTTC. Its protein product is CASSVNSAETYEQYF.

This clone was counted between two and nine times. The CDR3 DNA follows: TGTGCCAGCAGCCAGACAGGGAATGAGCAGTTCTTC. Translation gives CASSQTGNEQFF. The chain recombines TRBV13 with TRBJ2-1; 7 bases align to TRBD1. Germline loops: CDR1 PRHDT, CDR2 FYEKMQ (reference sequence). The V gene end was trimmed by 5 bases and the J gene end by 7 bases; junction bases not matched to a gene: 2. The CDR3 extends over 12 amino acids.